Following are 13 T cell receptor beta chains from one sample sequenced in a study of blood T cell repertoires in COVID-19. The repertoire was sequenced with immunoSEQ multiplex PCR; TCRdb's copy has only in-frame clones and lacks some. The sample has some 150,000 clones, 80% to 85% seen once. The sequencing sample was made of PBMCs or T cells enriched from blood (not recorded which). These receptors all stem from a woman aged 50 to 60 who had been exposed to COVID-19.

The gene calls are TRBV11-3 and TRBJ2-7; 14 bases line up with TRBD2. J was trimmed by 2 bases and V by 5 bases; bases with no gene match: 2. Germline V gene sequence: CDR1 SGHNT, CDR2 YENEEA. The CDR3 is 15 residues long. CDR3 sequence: CASSRGLAGAYEQYF. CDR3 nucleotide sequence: TGTGCCAGCAGCCGGGGACTAGCGGGGGCCTACGAGCAGTACTTC.

The CDR3 nucleotides read TGTGCCAGCAGCCAAGGACAGGGTGGTTTCAATGAGCAGTTCTTC. It is translated as CASSQGQGGFNEQFF. The chain employs TRBV11-2 and TRBJ2-1, with 8 bases aligning to TRBD1. The germline V gene encodes CDR1 SGHAT and CDR2 FQNNGV. Germline trimming cut 5 bases from V and 6 bases from J; bases unmatched to any gene: 9. This CDR3 has 15 residues.

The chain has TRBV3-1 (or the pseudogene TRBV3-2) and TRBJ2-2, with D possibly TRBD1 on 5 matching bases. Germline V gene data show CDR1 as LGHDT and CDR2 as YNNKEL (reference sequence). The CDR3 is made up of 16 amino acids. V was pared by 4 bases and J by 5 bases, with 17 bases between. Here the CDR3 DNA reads TGTGCCAGCAGCCTAAAAGAATTTAGGGGAACCGGGGAGCTGTTTTTT. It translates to CASSLKEFRGTGELFF.

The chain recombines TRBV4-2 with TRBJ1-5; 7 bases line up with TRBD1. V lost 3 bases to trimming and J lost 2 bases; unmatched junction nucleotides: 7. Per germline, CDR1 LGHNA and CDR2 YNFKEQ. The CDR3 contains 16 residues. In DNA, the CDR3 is TGTGCCAGCAGCCAGCACACAGGGGCTGGCAATCAGCCCCAGCATTTT. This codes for CASSQHTGAGNQPQHF.

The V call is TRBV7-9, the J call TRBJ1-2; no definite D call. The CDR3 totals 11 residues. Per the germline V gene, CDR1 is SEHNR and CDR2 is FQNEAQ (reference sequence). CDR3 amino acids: CAAEANYGYTF. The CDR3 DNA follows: TGTGCGGCGGAGGCAAACTATGGCTACACCTTC.

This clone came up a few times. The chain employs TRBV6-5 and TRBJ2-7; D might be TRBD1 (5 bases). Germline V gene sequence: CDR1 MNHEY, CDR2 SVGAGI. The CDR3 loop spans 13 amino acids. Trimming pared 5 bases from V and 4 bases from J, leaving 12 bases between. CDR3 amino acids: CASSPGHTYEQYF. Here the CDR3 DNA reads TGTGCCAGCAGTCCCGGACACACATACGAGCAGTACTTC.

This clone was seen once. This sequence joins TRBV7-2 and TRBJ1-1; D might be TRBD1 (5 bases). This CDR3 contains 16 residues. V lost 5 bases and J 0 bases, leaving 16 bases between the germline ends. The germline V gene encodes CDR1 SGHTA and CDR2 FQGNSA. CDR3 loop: CASSRRGTVVNTEAFF. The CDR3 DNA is TGTGCCAGCAGCCGGCGGGGGACGGTGGTGAACACTGAAGCTTTCTTT. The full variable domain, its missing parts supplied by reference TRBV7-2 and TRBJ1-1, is GAGVSQSPSNKVTEKGKDVELRCDPISGHTALYWYRQSLGQGLEFLIYFQGNSAPDKSGLPSDRFSAERTGGSVSTLTIQRTQQEDSAVYLCASSRRGTVVNTEAFFGQGTRLTVV.

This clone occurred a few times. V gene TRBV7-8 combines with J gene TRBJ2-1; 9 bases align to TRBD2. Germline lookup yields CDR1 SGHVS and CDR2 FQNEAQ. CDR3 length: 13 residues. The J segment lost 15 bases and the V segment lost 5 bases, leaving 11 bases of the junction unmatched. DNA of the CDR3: TGTGCCAGCAGCCGTATGCCTAGCGGGATTCGGTTCTTC. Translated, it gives CASSRMPSGIRFF.

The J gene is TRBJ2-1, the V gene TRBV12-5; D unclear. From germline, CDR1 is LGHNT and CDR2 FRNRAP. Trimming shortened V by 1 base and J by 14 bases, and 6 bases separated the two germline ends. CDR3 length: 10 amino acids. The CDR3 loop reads CASGLAPEFF. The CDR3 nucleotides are TGTGCTAGTGGTTTGGCGCCGGAGTTCTTC. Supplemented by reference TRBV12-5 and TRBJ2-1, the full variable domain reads DARVTQTPRHKVTEMGQEVTMRCQPILGHNTVFWYRQTMMQGLELLAYFRNRAPLDDSGMPKDRFSAEMPDATLATLKIQPSEPRDSAVYFCASGLAPEFFGPGTRLTVL.

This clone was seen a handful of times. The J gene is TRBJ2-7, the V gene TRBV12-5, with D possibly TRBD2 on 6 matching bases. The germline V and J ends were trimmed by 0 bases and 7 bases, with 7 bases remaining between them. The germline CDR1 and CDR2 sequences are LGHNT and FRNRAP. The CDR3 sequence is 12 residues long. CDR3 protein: CASGLVRGEQYF. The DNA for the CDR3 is TGTGCTAGTGGTTTGGTACGGGGGGAGCAGTACTTC.

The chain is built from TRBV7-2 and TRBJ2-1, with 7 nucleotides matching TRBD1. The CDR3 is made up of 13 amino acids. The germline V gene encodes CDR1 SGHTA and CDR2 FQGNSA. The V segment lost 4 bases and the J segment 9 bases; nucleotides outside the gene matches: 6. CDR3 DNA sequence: TGTGCCAGCAGCTCGACAGGGAAACGTGAGCAGTTCTTC. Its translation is CASSSTGKREQFF.

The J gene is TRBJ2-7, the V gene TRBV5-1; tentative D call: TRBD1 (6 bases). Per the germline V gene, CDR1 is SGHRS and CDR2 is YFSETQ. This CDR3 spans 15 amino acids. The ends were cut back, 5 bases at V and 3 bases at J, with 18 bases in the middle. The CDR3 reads CASRGAEGRYYEQYF. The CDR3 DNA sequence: TGCGCCAGCAGGGGGGCCGAGGGGCGGTACTACGAGCAGTACTTC.

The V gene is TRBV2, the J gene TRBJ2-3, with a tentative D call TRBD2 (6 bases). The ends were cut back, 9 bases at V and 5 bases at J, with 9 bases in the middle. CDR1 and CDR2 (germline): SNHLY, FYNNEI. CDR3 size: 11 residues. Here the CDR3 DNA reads TGTGCCAGACAAGCGGGAGATACGCAGTATTTT. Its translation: CARQAGDTQYF.